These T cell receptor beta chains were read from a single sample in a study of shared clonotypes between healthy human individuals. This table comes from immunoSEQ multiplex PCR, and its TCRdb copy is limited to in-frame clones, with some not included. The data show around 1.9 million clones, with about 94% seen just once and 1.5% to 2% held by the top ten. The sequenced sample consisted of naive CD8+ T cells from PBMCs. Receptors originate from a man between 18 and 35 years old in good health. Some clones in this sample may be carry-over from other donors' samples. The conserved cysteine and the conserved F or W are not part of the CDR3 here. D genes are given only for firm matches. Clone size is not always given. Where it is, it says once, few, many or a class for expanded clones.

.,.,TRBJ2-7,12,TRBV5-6,ASSLVSGRYEQY
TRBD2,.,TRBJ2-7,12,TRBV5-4,ASSLLAGAYEQY
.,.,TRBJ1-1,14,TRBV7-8,ASSLDPGTLNTEAF
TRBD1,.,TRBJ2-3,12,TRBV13,ASGYRGSTDTQY
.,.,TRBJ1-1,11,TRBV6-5,ASSAPGGTEAF
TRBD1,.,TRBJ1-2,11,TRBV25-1,ASSETGQYGYT
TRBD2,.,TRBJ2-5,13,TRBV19,ASRAAGSSWETQY
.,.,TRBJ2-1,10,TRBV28,ASSFPYNEQF
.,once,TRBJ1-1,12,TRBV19,ASSFRGWGTEAF
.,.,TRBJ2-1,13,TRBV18,ASSPPEQYYNEQF
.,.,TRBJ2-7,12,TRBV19,ARPKTGPNYEQY
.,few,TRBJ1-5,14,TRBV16,ASSQLFTDSNQPQH
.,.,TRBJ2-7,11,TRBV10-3,AIRAPLSYEQY
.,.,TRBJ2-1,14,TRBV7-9,ASSSLAGQWNNEQF
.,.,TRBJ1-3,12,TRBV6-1,ASMRGFSGNTIY
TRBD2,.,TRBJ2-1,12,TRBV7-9,ASSLLAGVLEQF
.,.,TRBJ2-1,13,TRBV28,ASSFVVQAGNEQF
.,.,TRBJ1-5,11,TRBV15,ATSRDRGGPQH
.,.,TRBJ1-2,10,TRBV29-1,SVEDRNYGYT
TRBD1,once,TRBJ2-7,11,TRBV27,ASKGQGPYEQY
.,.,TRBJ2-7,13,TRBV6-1,ASSESIGTSYEQY
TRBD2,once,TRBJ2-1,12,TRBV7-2,ASSASGRYDEQF